One sample yielded the 19 T cell receptor beta chains listed below, sequenced in a study of preoperative IRX-2 immunotherapy in early breast cancer. Produced via immunoSEQ multiplex PCR; TCRdb's table is partial and in-frame only. The data show over 30,000 clones, just under 90% seen once. The treatment was: preoperative locoregional IRX-2 cytokine immunotherapy. Sequenced material: tumor tissue, taken after IRX-2 immunotherapy. The receptors originated from a human donor with breast cancer.

The rearrangement joins TRBV1 to TRBJ1-3. TRBV1 is shown as a pseudogene. The CDR3 has 17 amino acids. DNA for the CDR3: TGCGCCAGCAGCCGCGGGGGCATTGTTCTCTCTGGAAACACCATATATTTT. Its protein is CASSRGGIVLSGNTIYF.

V and J are TRBV18 and TRBJ2-5, with D unresolved. This CDR3 is built from 13 residues. The germline V gene encodes CDR1 KGHSH and CDR2 LQKENI. With 2 bases removed from V and 4 bases from J, the gap between germline ends came to 8 bases. The CDR3 region is CASSPGMGETQYF. In nucleotides, the CDR3 is TGTGCCAGCTCACCAGGGATGGGAGAGACCCAGTACTTC.

The CDR3 here is CASSLGSSSYNEQFF. CDR3 sequence (DNA): TGTGCCAGCAGCTTAGGGTCCTCCTCCTACAATGAGCAGTTCTTC. The genes are TRBV7-1 and TRBJ2-1; D ambiguous. TRBV7-1 belongs to the ORF category, with a function that is uncertain. Trimming cost V 4 bases and J 0 bases, with 10 bases left between them. The CDR3 is 15 amino acids.

The chain is built from TRBV19 and TRBJ1-1; no firm D call. Trimming removed 10 bases from V and 1 base from J, with 13 bases in between. This CDR3 has 13 amino acids. The V gene's germline CDR1 is LNHDA and CDR2 SQIVND (reference sequence). The CDR3 here is CATSDGWNTEAFF. In nucleotides, the CDR3 is TGTGCCACCTCGGACGGATGGAACACTGAAGCTTTCTTT.

The chain employs TRBV6-8 and TRBJ2-1; TRBD2 agrees at 12 bases. The germline V gene has CDR1 MNHGY and CDR2 SAAAGT. V gave up 2 bases and J gave up 2 bases; unmatched junction bases: 4. The CDR3 is 17 amino acids. Written as DNA, the CDR3 is TGTGCCAGCAGTTACCGGACTAGCGGGACCCCCTACAATGAGCAGTTCTTC. It codes for CASSYRTSGTPYNEQFF.

This clone was seen just once. Its ends do not fully match the called genes, so a read error is possible. The V call is TRBV6-8, the J call TRBJ2-5; TRBD2 matches 12 bases. This CDR3 is 14 amino acids long. Germline CDR1 and CDR2: MNHGY and SAAAGT. The DNA of the CDR3 is TGTGCCATCAGTGGCCTAGCGGGAGGGGAGACCCAGTACTTC. Translating gives CAISGLAGGETQYF.

V usage is TRBV11-3 and J usage is TRBJ1-2, with 8 positions matching TRBD1. Germline-derived CDR1 and CDR2 are SGHNT and YENEEA. This CDR3 has 15 residues. V lost 4 bases to trimming and J lost 8 bases; unmatched junction nucleotides: 12. CDR3 protein: CASSSPIGQGGGYTF. The DNA for the CDR3 is TGTGCCAGCAGCTCCCCCATAGGACAGGGCGGCGGCTACACCTTC.

V and J are TRBV6-8 and TRBJ1-1, with D uncertain. V was shortened by 10 bases and J by 4 bases, with 16 bases between the two germline ends. The CDR3 totals 13 residues. Germline assignment: CDR1 MNHGY and CDR2 SAAAGT. The DNA for the CDR3 is TGTGCCATCAGCGCAGGTGAGGGCACTGAAGCTTTCTTT. It translates to CAISAGEGTEAFF.

The chain links TRBV7-2 to TRBJ2-7; D unresolved. In germline, CDR1 is SGHTA, CDR2 FQGNSA. V was cut by 5 bases and J by 2 bases, with 10 bases left in between. The CDR3 covers 13 residues. CDR3 in amino acids: CASSPPGTYEQYV. CDR3 sequence (DNA): TGTGCCAGCAGCCCTCCCGGAACCTACGAGCAGTACGTC.

The chain links TRBV6-8 to TRBJ2-1; D remains unclear. The V and J ends lost 6 bases and 2 bases respectively, with 14 bases between them. The length of the CDR3 is 15 residues. CDR1 and CDR2 (germline): MNHGY, SAAAGT. CDR3 loop: CASSGVDQAYNEQFF. The CDR3 DNA reads TGTGCCAGCAGCGGCGTTGACCAGGCCTACAATGAGCAGTTCTTC.

J is TRBJ1-3 and V is TRBV12-5; TRBD1 might be the D (6 bases). CDR1 and CDR2 from the germline V gene are LGHNT and FRNRAP. This CDR3 has 17 amino acids. Trimming shortened V by 5 bases and J by 0 bases, and 17 bases separated the two germline ends. The CDR3 sequence is CASGPHQGISSGNTIYF. The CDR3 nucleotides read TGTGCTAGTGGTCCCCATCAGGGGATAAGCTCTGGAAACACCATATATTTT.

This clone was recorded once. The chain links TRBV30 to TRBJ2-2; 7 positions match TRBD2. V lost 0 bases and J lost 2; bases outside the gene matches: 6. CDR1 GTSNPN and CDR2 SVGIG come from the germline V gene (reference sequence). There are 16 residues in the CDR3. CDR3 sequence reads: CAWSVRRGSNTGELFF. CDR3 DNA: TGTGCCTGGAGTGTACGACGCGGGAGCAACACCGGGGAGCTGTTTTTT.

J is TRBJ2-6 and V is TRBV5-1; D gene unclear. V gave up 7 bases and J gave up 1 base, with 9 bases separating them. Germline V gene sequence: CDR1 SGHRS, CDR2 YFSETQ. The CDR3 length is 14 residues. In nucleotides, the CDR3 is TGCGCCAGCGGAGCAGGTTCTGGGGCCAACGTCCTGACTTTC. It yields the protein CASGAGSGANVLTF.

This chain uses TRBV1 with TRBJ2-1; the D call in the table, TRBD2, was not verified against the DNA. TRBV1 represents a pseudogene. CDR3 length: 15 residues. The CDR3 reads CASSQWAPLAGEQFF. CDR3 sequence (DNA): TGCGCCAGCAGCCAATGGGCGCCACTAGCGGGTGAGCAGTTCTTC.

V usage is TRBV18 and J usage is TRBJ2-5, with D unresolved. This CDR3 spans 15 amino acids. Germline-derived CDR1 and CDR2 are KGHSH and LQKENI. Between the trimmed V and J ends, which lost 1 base and 0 bases, there was a span of 9 bases. For the CDR3, the DNA is TGTGCCAGCTCACCACTGTCCCTGTACCAAGAGACCCAGTACTTC. Its protein is CASSPLSLYQETQYF.

This clone was seen a single time. This chain joins TRBV19 and TRBJ1-5, with D unclear. There are 15 residues in the CDR3. Germline V CDR1 and CDR2: LNHDA, SQIVND (reference sequence). V lost 3 bases and J 6 bases, leaving 15 bases between the germline ends. CDR3 nucleotide sequence: TGTGCCAGTAGTATTAAAGAGGGCGAAGGTCAGCCCCAGCATTTT. Protein: CASSIKEGEGQPQHF.

The chain employs TRBV6-8 and TRBJ1-1; no clear D. CDR3 size: 13 residues. The germline CDR1 and CDR2 sequences are MNHGY and SAAAGT. Trimming took off 7 bases at V and 7 bases at J, with 16 bases between the two ends. CDR3 in DNA: TGTGCCAGCAAATCCAAGGTCTACGATGAAGCTTTCTTT. Translated, it gives CASKSKVYDEAFF.

The V and J genes are TRBV29-1 and TRBJ1-2; D gene unclear. This CDR3 contains 13 residues. V lost 2 bases and J lost 4, with 11 bases in between. Germline CDR1 and CDR2: SQVTM and ANQGSEA. DNA of the CDR3: TGCAGCGTTGAATCCGGGTTCTCCTATGGCTACACCTTC. Its protein product is CSVESGFSYGYTF. The whole variable domain, remainder taken from reference TRBV29-1 and TRBJ1-2, is SAVISQKPSRDICQRGTSLTIQCQVDSQVTMMFWYRQQPGQSLTLIATANQGSEATYESGFVIDKFPISRPNLTFSTLTVSNMSPEDSSIYLCSVESGFSYGYTFGSGTRLTVV.

The V and J genes are TRBV6-8 and TRBJ2-1; the D call may be TRBD1 or TRBD2 (6 bases each). The CDR3 extends over 17 amino acids. CDR1 MNHGY and CDR2 SAAAGT come from the germline V gene. Deletions cut 6 bases from V and 5 bases from J, with 23 bases between. CDR3 region: CASSRLSWGASDNEQFF. Here the CDR3 DNA reads TGTGCCAGCAGCCGCCTGTCTTGGGGGGCCTCGGACAATGAGCAGTTCTTC.